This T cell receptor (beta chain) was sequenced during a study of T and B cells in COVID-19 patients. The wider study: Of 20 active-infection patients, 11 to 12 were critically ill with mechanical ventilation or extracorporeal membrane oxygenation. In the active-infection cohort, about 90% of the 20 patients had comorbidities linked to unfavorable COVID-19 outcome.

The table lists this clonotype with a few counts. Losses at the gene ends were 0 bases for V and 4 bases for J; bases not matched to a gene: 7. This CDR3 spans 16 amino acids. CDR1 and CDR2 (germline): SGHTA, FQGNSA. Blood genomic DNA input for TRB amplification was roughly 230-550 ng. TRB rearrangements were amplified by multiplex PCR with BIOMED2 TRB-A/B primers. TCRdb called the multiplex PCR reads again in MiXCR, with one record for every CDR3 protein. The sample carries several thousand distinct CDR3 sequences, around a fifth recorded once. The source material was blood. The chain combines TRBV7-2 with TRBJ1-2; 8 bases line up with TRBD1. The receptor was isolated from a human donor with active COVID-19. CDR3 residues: CASSLASRGRRYGYTF. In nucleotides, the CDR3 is TGTGCCAGCAGCTTAGCGTCCAGGGGGCGTCGCTATGGCTACACCTTC.